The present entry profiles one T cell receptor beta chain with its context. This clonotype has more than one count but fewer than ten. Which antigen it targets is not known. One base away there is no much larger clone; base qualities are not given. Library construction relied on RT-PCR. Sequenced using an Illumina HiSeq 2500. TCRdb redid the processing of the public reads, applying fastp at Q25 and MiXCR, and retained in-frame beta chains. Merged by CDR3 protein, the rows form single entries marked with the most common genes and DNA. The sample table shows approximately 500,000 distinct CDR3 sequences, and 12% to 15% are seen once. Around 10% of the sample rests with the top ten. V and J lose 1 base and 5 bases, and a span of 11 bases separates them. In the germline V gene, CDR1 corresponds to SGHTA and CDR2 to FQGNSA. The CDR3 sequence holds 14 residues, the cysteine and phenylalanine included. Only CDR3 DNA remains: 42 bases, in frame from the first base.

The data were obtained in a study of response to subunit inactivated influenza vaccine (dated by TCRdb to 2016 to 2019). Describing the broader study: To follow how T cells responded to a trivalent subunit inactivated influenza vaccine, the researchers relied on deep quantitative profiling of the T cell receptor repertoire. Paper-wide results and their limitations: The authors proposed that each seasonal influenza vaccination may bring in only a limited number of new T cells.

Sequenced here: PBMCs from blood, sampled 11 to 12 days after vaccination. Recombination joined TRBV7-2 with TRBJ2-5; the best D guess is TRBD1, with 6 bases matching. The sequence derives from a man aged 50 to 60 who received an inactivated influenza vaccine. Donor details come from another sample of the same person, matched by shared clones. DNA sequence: TGTGCCAGCAGCTTAGATAGCAGGGGTGAGACCCAGTACTTC. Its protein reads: CASSLDSRGETQYF.